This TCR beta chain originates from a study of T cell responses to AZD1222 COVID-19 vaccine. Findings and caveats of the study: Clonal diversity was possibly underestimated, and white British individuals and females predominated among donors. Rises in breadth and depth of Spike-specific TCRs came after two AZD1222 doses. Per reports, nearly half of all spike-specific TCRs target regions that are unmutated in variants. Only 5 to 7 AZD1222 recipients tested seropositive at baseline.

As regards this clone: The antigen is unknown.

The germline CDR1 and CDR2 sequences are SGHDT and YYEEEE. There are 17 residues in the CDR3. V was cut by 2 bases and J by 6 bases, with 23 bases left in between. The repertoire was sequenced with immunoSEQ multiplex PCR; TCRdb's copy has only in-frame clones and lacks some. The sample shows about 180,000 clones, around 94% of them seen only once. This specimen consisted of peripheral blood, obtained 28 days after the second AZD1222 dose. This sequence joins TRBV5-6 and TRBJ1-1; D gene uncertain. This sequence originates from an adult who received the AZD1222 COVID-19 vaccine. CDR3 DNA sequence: TGTGCCAGCAGCTTTCCCCAGCCGGCGTACACGGTCCCTGAAGCTTTCTTT. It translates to CASSFPQPAYTVPEAFF.